This TCR beta chain was recorded in a study of blood T cells in healthy people across ages. PCR was performed a second time for roughly 7 to 12 cycles using a sample-barcoded 5' primer and a J-beta primer mix. One entry per CDR3 protein results from TCRdb running MiXCR on the 5' RACE reads. The data contain 1.5 million to 2 million distinct CDR3 sequences, 28% of them singletons. Germline loops: CDR1 SGHRS, CDR2 YFSETQ. The CDR3 consists of 12 residues. V shed 8 bases and J shed 4 bases, with 13 bases lying between them. The specimen was blood. This sequence was found in a woman aged 25 to 39 in good health. The chain couples TRBV5-1 to TRBJ2-7, with D tentatively TRBD1 or TRBD2 (5 bases each). The CDR3 spells CASSGADYEQYF. The CDR3 nucleotides are TGCGCCAGTTCCGGGGCGGATTACGAGCAGTACTTC.